Following are 15 T cell receptor beta chains from one sample sequenced in a study of a mutant IDH1 vaccine in newly diagnosed glioma. These receptors lack a known antigen. The assay was immunoSEQ multiplex PCR, and TCRdb's table has in-frame clones only and misses some. The sample lists approximately 31,000 clones, about 80% occurring once. The time point: week 47, end of study. Vaccinated patients received 300 ug of mutant IDH1 20-mer peptide per dose, with topical imiquimod. The material was PBMCs, obtained from a glioma patient whose treatment included an IDH1 peptide vaccine. Receptors originate from a man aged 25-40 years with glioma.

This chain joins TRBV18 and TRBJ1-5, with 9 bases fitting TRBD1. Losses at the gene ends were 1 base for V and 4 bases for J; bases not matched to a gene: 5. The CDR3 has 16 residues. Germline-derived CDR1 and CDR2 are KGHSH and LQKENI. The CDR3 bases are TGTGCCAGCTCACCACTACCGACAGGGGGGAATCAGCCCCAGCATTTT. This gives the protein CASSPLPTGGNQPQHF.

This clone was observed a few times. The chain joins TRBV27 to TRBJ2-1; 11 nucleotides agree with TRBD2. Germline assignment: CDR1 MNHEY and CDR2 SMNVEV (reference sequence). The V segment lost 0 bases and the J segment 4 bases; nucleotides outside the gene matches: 2. The length of the CDR3 is 16 residues. The CDR3 sequence: CASSLSGLADYNEQFF. The CDR3 DNA is TGTGCCAGCAGTTTATCGGGACTAGCGGATTACAATGAGCAGTTCTTC.

The chain has TRBV29-1 and TRBJ2-7; no clear D. Germline V gene sequence: CDR1 SQVTM, CDR2 ANQGSEA. The germline V and J ends were trimmed by 5 bases and 2 bases, with 13 bases remaining between them. The length of the CDR3 is 13 residues. The CDR3 region has the DNA TGCAGCGTTTTATCTTATGGTACCTACGAGCAGTACTTC. Translation gives CSVLSYGTYEQYF.

This chain joins TRBV5-1 and TRBJ2-7; 8 bases match TRBD1. This CDR3 has 15 residues. The germline CDR1 and CDR2 sequences are SGHRS and YFSETQ. Trimming at V came to 5 bases and at J to 1 base, leaving 8 bases not matched to a gene. CDR3 amino acids: CASRLRTGRSYEQYF. CDR3 DNA sequence: TGCGCCAGCAGGTTGAGGACAGGGAGGTCCTACGAGCAGTACTTC.

This clone was found once. The J gene is TRBJ2-7, the V gene TRBV6-1; D remains ambiguous. CDR1 and CDR2 (germline): MNHNS, SASEGT. V was pared by 0 bases and J by 1 base, with 13 bases between. CDR3 length equals 16 residues. The CDR3 protein is CASSEARAAGSYEQYF. In DNA, the CDR3 is TGTGCCAGCAGTGAAGCACGCGCGGCCGGGTCCTACGAGCAGTACTTC.

The genes are TRBV7-9 and TRBJ2-4; no firm D call. CDR3 length: 15 residues. Germline CDR1 reads SEHNR; CDR2 reads FQNEAQ (reference sequence). Trimming cost V 2 bases and J 3 bases, with 11 bases left between them. DNA of the CDR3: TGTGCCAGCAGCTTAACCGGGTTAGACAAAAACATTCAGTACTTC. It is translated as CASSLTGLDKNIQYF.

This clone has just a few counts. The rearrangement joins TRBV13 to TRBJ1-1; D is unclear. CDR3 size: 13 residues. CDR1 and CDR2 from the germline V gene are PRHDT and FYEKMQ (reference sequence). Trimming took off 3 bases at V and 9 bases at J, with 14 bases between the two ends. The CDR3 bases are TGTGCCAGCAGCTTTTGGGGTGGGGAAAAAGCTTTCTTT. Its translation is CASSFWGGEKAFF. Filled out from reference TRBV13 and TRBJ1-1, the complete variable domain reads AAGVIQSPRHLIKEKRETATLKCYPIPRHDTVYWYQQGPGQDPQFLISFYEKMQSDKGSIPDRFSAQQFSDYHSELNMSSLELGDSALYFCASSFWGGEKAFFGQGTRLTVV.

The chain has TRBV5-1 and TRBJ2-1; 7 bases are shared with TRBD2. The V segment lost 4 bases and the J segment 0 bases; nucleotides outside the gene matches: 7. CDR3 length: 16 amino acids. The germline V gene encodes CDR1 SGHRS and CDR2 YFSETQ. The CDR3 DNA follows: TGCGCCAGCAGCCCTGGCGGGGGTGACTCCTACAATGAGCAGTTCTTC. It translates to CASSPGGGDSYNEQFF.

This clone is a singleton in its sample. The chain couples TRBV18 to TRBJ2-5; TRBD2 agrees at 10 bases. Per germline, CDR1 KGHSH and CDR2 LQKENI. Trimming cost V 2 bases and J 1 base; bases outside gene matches: 4. This CDR3 has 16 residues. The CDR3 sequence is CASSPTSGIVQETQYF. The CDR3, as DNA: TGTGCCAGCTCACCAACTAGCGGGATAGTCCAAGAGACCCAGTACTTC.

This chain joins TRBV4-1 and TRBJ2-7; perhaps TRBD2 as D (6 bases). The CDR3 is 16 residues long. Trimming stripped 1 base from V and 4 bases from J, with 17 bases between. CDR1 and CDR2 (germline): MGHRA, YSYEKL. The CDR3 region is CASSQAGGNQGYEQYF. The DNA of the CDR3 is TGCGCCAGCAGCCAAGCTGGAGGGAACCAAGGGTACGAGCAGTACTTC.

This chain joins TRBV5-1 and TRBJ2-2; weak D call: TRBD2 (7 bases). V was shortened by 1 base and J by 5 bases, with 12 bases between the two germline ends. CDR1 is SGHRS, CDR2 YFSETQ, per germline. This CDR3 has 15 amino acids. The CDR3 region has the DNA TGCGCCAGCAGCTTGTCGGCGGGGGCTACCGGGGAGCTGTTTTTT. Amino acid sequence: CASSLSAGATGELFF. The entire variable domain, with the rest obtained from reference TRBV5-1 and TRBJ2-2, is as follows: KAGVTQTPRYLIKTRGQQVTLSCSPISGHRSVSWYQQTPGQGLQFLFEYFSETQRNKGNFPGRFSGRQFSNSRSEMNVSTLELGDSALYLCASSLSAGATGELFFGEGSRLTVL.

J is TRBJ2-3 and V is TRBV5-1, with 7 bases that match TRBD1. In germline, CDR1 is SGHRS, CDR2 YFSETQ. V lost 2 bases, J lost 0 bases, and 12 bases stayed unmatched. This CDR3 contains 18 residues. This CDR3 is CASSLGTSGTASTDTQYF. As DNA, the CDR3 is TGCGCCAGCAGCTTAGGGACCTCCGGGACAGCGAGCACAGATACGCAGTATTTT.

Comment on this clone: A junction boundary mismatches the germline segment, possibly from a read error. CDR3 in amino acids: CASSPGQGMDF. CDR3 nucleotide sequence: TGTGCCAGCAGCCCGGGACAGGGTATGGACTTC. This sequence joins TRBV9 and TRBJ2-7; 9 nucleotides align to TRBD1. In germline, CDR1 is SGDLS, CDR2 YYNGEE. The CDR3 consists of 11 residues. Together with reference TRBV9 and TRBJ2-7, the CDR3 gives the full variable domain: DSGVTQTPKHLITATGQRVTLRCSPRSGDLSVYWYQQSLDQGLQFLIQYYNGEERAKGNILERFSAQQFPDLHSELNLSSLELGDSALYFCASSPGQGMDFGPGTRLTVT.

The chain carries TRBV29-1 and TRBJ1-1; 9 bases fit TRBD1. The CDR3 covers 14 residues. V lost 6 bases, J lost 4 bases, and 9 bases stayed unmatched. Germline V gives CDR1 SQVTM, CDR2 ANQGSEA. CDR3 nucleotides: TGCAGCGTACAAAACAGGGGGCGGAGCACTGAAGCTTTCTTT. It specifies CSVQNRGRSTEAFF.

The chain couples TRBV28 to TRBJ2-7, with D perhaps matching TRBD2 (5 bases). Germline V gene sequence: CDR1 MDHEN, CDR2 SYDVKM. The length of the CDR3 is 13 residues. V dropped 1 base and J dropped 2 bases, with 6 bases sitting between them. The CDR3 sequence is CASSLFGTYEQYF. CDR3 nucleotides: TGTGCCAGCAGTTTATTCGGGACCTACGAGCAGTACTTC.